The present T cell receptor beta chain was sequenced within a study of T cell changes during pregnancy in multiple sclerosis (dated by TCRdb to between 2017 and 2020). The study in broad terms: In women with multiple sclerosis, the researchers looked at how the T cell repertoire shifted as pregnancy progressed.

As concerns this clone: Its specific antigen is unknown. No much larger clonotype is one base removed from it; base qualities were not supplied.

The V and J ends are trimmed by 0 bases and 4 bases, leaving 7 bases between them. From a lookup of the germline V gene (reference sequence), CDR1 and CDR2 are GTSNPN and SVGIG. Including cysteine and phenylalanine, the CDR3 has 12 amino acids. The DNA shown is the 36-base CDR3, in frame from base 1. Library preparation was by the immunoSEQ multiplex PCR assay. The table was pulled from immuneACCESS by TCRdb, which kept in-frame rearrangements only. Such tables lose some clones; where checked, under half of the loss comes from unresolved V genes, and the rest has no known cause. The sample table lists around 25,000 clones, 88% of them with a count of one. The top ten hold around 8.1% of the sample.

The TCR comes from a female donor with multiple sclerosis, enrolled in a pregnancy study. Recombination joined TRBV30 with TRBJ2-7; there is no confident call for the D gene. Specimen: CD8+ T cells from peripheral blood mononuclear cells, collected in the second trimester of pregnancy. The DNA sequence follows: TGTGCCTGGAGTGTTTTGAGTTACGAGCAGTACTTC. Translation gives CAWSVLSYEQYF.